These 10 T cell receptor beta chains were all obtained from the same sample, sequenced in a study of vaccination and CD4 T cells after COVID-19. Treatment denoted: roughly 11-day PBMC culture with coronavirus spike peptide pools or control peptides (ViraFEST assay). The Oncomine TCR Beta short-read assay generated sequence data from the DNA of cultured CD4+ T cells. TCRdb reprocessed the PCR reads with MiXCR, giving one entry per CDR3 protein. Seen here are roughly 11,000 distinct CDR3 sequences, around 66% observed once, and the top ten hold approximately 8.3%. Their specific antigens are unknown. The sequencing sample was made of CD4+ T cells from blood, cultured in vitro. The source is a human donor who had recovered from COVID-19.

This chain connects TRBV6-1 to TRBJ1-2; 9 nucleotides match TRBD1. The V and J ends lost 4 bases and 0 bases, in that order; junction bases with no gene match: 24. Germline CDR1 and CDR2: MNHNS and SASEGT. CDR3 length equals 22 residues. DNA of the CDR3: TGTGCCAGCAGTGCCGACCTTGGACAGGGGCGAAAACCCACCCTGCCTAACTATGGCTACACCTTC. Translating it yields CASSADLGQGRKPTLPNYGYTF.

The V gene is TRBV6-1, the J gene TRBJ1-1; 7 bases fit TRBD1. Losses at the gene ends were 6 bases for V and 2 bases for J; bases not matched to a gene: 6. The CDR3 covers 14 residues. Per germline, CDR1 MNHNS and CDR2 SASEGT. CDR3 DNA sequence: TGTGCCAGCAGCCCCGGGACAGTCAACACTGAAGCTTTCTTT. Its translation: CASSPGTVNTEAFF.

The chain employs TRBV24-1 and TRBJ2-2, with D perhaps TRBD1 (6 bases). V was shortened by 5 bases and J by 6 bases, with 9 bases between the two germline ends. Germline V gene lookup returns CDR1 KGHDR and CDR2 SFDVKD. The CDR3 runs 13 residues. CDR3 DNA: TGTGCCACCAGTGCTTGGGGGCCCGGGGAGCTGTTTTTT. Its protein is CATSAWGPGELFF.

This clonotype is deemed medium-sized (0.01 to 0.1%). This chain joins TRBV20-1 and TRBJ1-5, with D uncertain. Germline V gene sequence: CDR1 DFQATT, CDR2 SNEGSKA (reference sequence). Trimming cost V 3 bases and J 4 bases, with 13 bases left between them. The CDR3 loop spans 14 amino acids. The CDR3 DNA sequence: TGCAGTGCTAGGTCCCACAGCCTGAATCAGCCCCAGCATTTT. The encoded protein is CSARSHSLNQPQHF.

The genes are TRBV27 and TRBJ1-1; D gene uncertain. CDR3 size: 16 residues. Trimming left V 3 bases short and J 8 bases short, with 22 bases between. Germline V gene data show CDR1 as MNHEY and CDR2 as SMNVEV (reference sequence). This CDR3 is CASSFRRMGPTAEAFF. CDR3 coding DNA: TGTGCCAGCAGTTTCAGAAGGATGGGCCCCACCGCCGAAGCTTTCTTT.

The genes are TRBV11-2 and TRBJ1-1; D is uncertain. The CDR3 is 13 amino acids. The V end was cut by 0 bases, the J end by 11 bases, with 13 bases between. Looked up from germline, CDR1 is SGHAT and CDR2 is FQNNGV. CDR3 residues: CASSLEAMSNAFF. CDR3 in DNA: TGTGCCAGCAGCTTAGAGGCGATGAGTAATGCTTTCTTT.

This chain uses TRBV7-8 with TRBJ2-1; a possible D gene is TRBD2 (7 bases). Germline V gene data show CDR1 as SGHVS and CDR2 as FQNEAQ. The CDR3 has 15 amino acids. Trimming pared 2 bases from V and 4 bases from J, leaving 12 bases between. The CDR3 here is CASSLYGGLYNEQFF. In DNA, the CDR3 is TGTGCCAGCAGCTTATACGGGGGGCTTTACAATGAGCAGTTCTTC.

This sequence joins TRBV5-1 and TRBJ2-5, with 12 nucleotides matching TRBD2. J lost 2 bases, V lost 3 bases, and 11 bases had no gene match. The V gene's germline CDR1 is SGHRS and CDR2 YFSETQ. The CDR3 sequence is 18 residues long. As DNA, the CDR3 is TGCGCCAGCAGCTCACCACTAGCGGGAGGCAGGGAGCAAGAGACCCAGTACTTC. Protein: CASSSPLAGGREQETQYF.

As regards this clonotype: The junction departs from the called germline gene at one end, perhaps through a read error. V and J are TRBV7-7 and TRBJ2-3; D is unclear. Germline V gene sequence: CDR1 SSHAT, CDR2 FNYEAQ (reference sequence). CDR3 length equals 15 residues. The CDR3 coding sequence is TGTGCTAGCAGCTTGTCCGAATCTAGCACAGATACGCAGTATTTT. The encoded protein is CASSLSESSTDTQYF.

The chain joins TRBV5-1 to TRBJ1-1, with 8 positions matching TRBD1. CDR1 and CDR2 from the germline V gene are SGHRS and YFSETQ. V gave up 4 bases and J gave up 4 bases; unmatched junction bases: 6. The CDR3 length is 14 residues. In DNA form, the CDR3 reads TGCGCCAGCAGCCAGGGACAGGTTGGCACTGAAGCTTTCTTT. Translating it yields CASSQGQVGTEAFF. Together with reference TRBV5-1 and TRBJ1-1, the CDR3 gives the full variable domain: KAGVTQTPRYLIKTRGQQVTLSCSPISGHRSVSWYQQTPGQGLQFLFEYFSETQRNKGNFPGRFSGRQFSNSRSEMNVSTLELGDSALYLCASSQGQVGTEAFFGQGTRLTVV.